This TCR beta chain was recovered during a study of blood T cell repertoires in COVID-19. Study-level background: Acute and convalescent COVID-19 samples came from the United States, Italy and Spain. T cells, B-cell-depleted T cells, or PBMCs supplied cDNA or gDNA.

Original handling: By means of reference gene primer amplification, nucleated cell counts were estimated. Generated by immunoSEQ multiplex PCR, the TCRdb table keeps only in-frame clones and is missing some. The V and J calls and clone size come from that table; D and trimming were worked out from the DNA. This sample has about 90,000 clones; more than 70% occur once, and the top ten carry roughly an eighth. This CDR3 region has 16 residues. With V trimmed by 6 bases and J by 0 bases, 10 bases remained unmatched. Germline V gene lookup returns CDR1 KGHSY and CDR2 FQNENV. The chain joins TRBV16 to TRBJ1-1; 7 bases fit TRBD1. The sequenced sample consisted of peripheral blood. The sequence was obtained from a woman older than 75 with acute or convalescent COVID-19. The CDR3: CASSPKMTGLNTEAFF. CDR3 DNA sequence: TGTGCCAGCAGTCCCAAGATGACAGGGCTGAACACTGAAGCTTTCTTT.